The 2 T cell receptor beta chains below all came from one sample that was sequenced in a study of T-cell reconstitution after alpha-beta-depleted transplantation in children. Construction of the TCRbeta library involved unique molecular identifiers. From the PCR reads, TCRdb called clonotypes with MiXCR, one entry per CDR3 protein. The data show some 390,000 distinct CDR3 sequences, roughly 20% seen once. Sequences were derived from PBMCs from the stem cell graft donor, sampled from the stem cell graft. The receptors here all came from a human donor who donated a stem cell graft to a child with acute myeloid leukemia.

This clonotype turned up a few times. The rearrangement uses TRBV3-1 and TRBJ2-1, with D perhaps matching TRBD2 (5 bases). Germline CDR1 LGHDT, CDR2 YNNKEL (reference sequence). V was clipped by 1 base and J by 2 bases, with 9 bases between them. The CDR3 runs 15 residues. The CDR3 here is CASSQGRVAYNEQFF. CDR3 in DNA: TGTGCCAGCAGCCAAGGGCGGGTCGCCTACAATGAGCAGTTCTTC.

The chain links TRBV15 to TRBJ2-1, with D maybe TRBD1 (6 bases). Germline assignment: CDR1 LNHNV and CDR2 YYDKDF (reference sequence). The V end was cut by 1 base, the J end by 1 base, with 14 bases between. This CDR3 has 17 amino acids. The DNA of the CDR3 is TGTGCCACCAGCAGAGCCCCTCCAGGGGCATCCTACAATGAGCAGTTCTTC. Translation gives CATSRAPPGASYNEQFF. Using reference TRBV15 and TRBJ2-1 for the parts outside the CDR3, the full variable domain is DAMVIQNPRYQVTQFGKPVTLSCSQTLNHNVMYWYQQKSSQAPKLLFHYYDKDFNNEADTPDNFQSRRPNTSFCFLDIRSPGLGDTAMYLCATSRAPPGASYNEQFFGPGTRLTVL.